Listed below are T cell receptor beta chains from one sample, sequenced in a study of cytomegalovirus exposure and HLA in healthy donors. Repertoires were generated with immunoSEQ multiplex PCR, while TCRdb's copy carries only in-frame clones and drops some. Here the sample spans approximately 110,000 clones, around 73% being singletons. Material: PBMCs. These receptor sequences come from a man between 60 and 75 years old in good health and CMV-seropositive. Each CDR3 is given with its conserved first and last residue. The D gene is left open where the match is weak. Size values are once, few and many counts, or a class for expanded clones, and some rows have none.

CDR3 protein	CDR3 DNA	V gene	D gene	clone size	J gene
CASSLAMDSPLHF	TGCGCCAGCAGTTTAGCGATGGATTCACCCCTCCACTTT	TRBV5-1	.	.	TRBJ1-6
CASSLWPGTTGIGGVQETQYF	TGCGCCAGCAGCTTGTGGCCCGGGACAACCGGAATAGGGGGTGTTCAAGAGACCCAGTACTTC	TRBV5-1	.	.	TRBJ2-5
CASSKQGRLDTQYF	TGCGCCAGCTCCAAACAGGGTCGATTGGATACGCAGTATTTT	TRBV5-1	.	.	TRBJ2-3
CASSQMDRAPYGYTF	TGCGCCAGCAGCCAAATGGACAGGGCCCCCTACGGCTACACCTTC	TRBV4-1	TRBD1	.	TRBJ1-2
CASSTRQGNTEAFF	TGTGCCAGTAGTACTAGACAGGGTAACACTGAAGCTTTCTTT	TRBV19	TRBD1	.	TRBJ1-1
CASSGPRLAGDYEQYF	TGTGCCAGCAGCGGTCCTCGTCTAGCGGGGGACTACGAGCAGTACTTC	TRBV9	TRBD2	once	TRBJ2-7
CASSIGQGGTGAFF	TGCGCCAGCAGCATAGGACAGGGTGGGACGGGTGCTTTCTTT	TRBV5-1	TRBD1	.	TRBJ1-1
CASRGDTRGSYEQYF	TGTGCCAGCAGGGGGGACACCCGAGGCTCCTACGAGCAGTACTTC	TRBV28	.	.	TRBJ2-7
CASSTRGWDQPQHF	TGTGCCAGCAGCACCCGCGGTTGGGATCAGCCCCAGCATTTT	TRBV7-9	.	.	TRBJ1-5
CASSTDSRVDGYTF	TGTGCCAGCAGTACGGACAGCAGGGTCGATGGCTACACCTTC	TRBV2	.	.	TRBJ1-2
CASSYSVAGFYEQYF	TGTGCCAGCAGTTACTCGGTGGCAGGGTTCTACGAGCAGTACTTC	TRBV6-5	.	.	TRBJ2-7
CASSFGGRGHEQYF	TGCGCCAGCAGCTTTGGCGGCAGGGGCCACGAGCAGTACTTC	TRBV5-1	.	.	TRBJ2-7
CASSSTDRGGETQYF	TGTGCCAGCAGTTCTACAGACAGGGGCGGGGAGACCCAGTACTTC	TRBV6-6	TRBD1	few	TRBJ2-5
CASSPSGGPTDTQYF	TGTGCCAGCTCCCCTAGCGGGGGACCCACAGATACGCAGTATTTT	TRBV18	TRBD2	few	TRBJ2-3
CSVVQGANYGYTF	TGCAGCGTTGTACAGGGCGCTAACTATGGCTACACCTTC	TRBV29-1	.	.	TRBJ1-2
CASSEPTGRYGYTF	TGTGCCAGCAGTGAACCGACAGGACGCTATGGCTACACCTTC	TRBV6-5	.	.	TRBJ1-2
CASSFGGDTEAFF	TGTGCCAGCAGCTTTGGGGGCGACACTGAAGCTTTCTTT	TRBV7-9	.	.	TRBJ1-1
CASSGTGSSYEQYF	TGTGCCAGCAGCGGGACAGGGAGCTCCTACGAGCAGTACTTC	TRBV6-1	TRBD1	few	TRBJ2-7
CSVVQGAGGNIQYF	TGCAGCGTTGTACAGGGGGCGGGGGGAAACATTCAGTACTTC	TRBV29-1	.	.	TRBJ2-4
CASKGVQIPNQPQHF	TGTGCCAGCAAAGGAGTGCAAATACCCAATCAGCCCCAGCATTTT	TRBV6-1	.	.	TRBJ1-5
CASSRDSNEQFF	TGTGCCAGCTCTCGGGACAGCAATGAGCAGTTCTTC	TRBV18	TRBD1	.	TRBJ2-1
CASSSTDRGEQYF	TGTGCCAGCAGTTCCACCGACAGGGGCGAGCAGTACTTC	TRBV28	TRBD1	few	TRBJ2-7
CASSLPTGYSNQPQHF	TGTGCCAGCAGCCTCCCGACAGGCTACAGCAATCAGCCCCAGCATTTT	TRBV28	.	.	TRBJ1-5
CASRGQPLDGELFF	TGTGCCAGCAGGGGACAGCCGCTTGACGGGGAGCTGTTTTTT	TRBV7-6	TRBD1	.	TRBJ2-2
CASSFGDREYQPQHF	TGTGCCAGCAGTTTCGGGGACCGGGAGTATCAGCCCCAGCATTTT	TRBV28	.	.	TRBJ1-5
CASSQEGGWGRNSPLHF	TGCGCCAGCAGCCAAGAAGGAGGTTGGGGGCGGAATTCACCCCTCCACTTT	TRBV4-1	.	.	TRBJ1-6
CASSVPGTDTQYF	TGTGCCAGCAGCGTCCCAGGGACAGATACGCAGTATTTT	TRBV9	.	.	TRBJ2-3
CASRATGPYPYEQYF	TGTGCCAGCAGGGCGACAGGGCCCTACCCTTACGAGCAGTACTTC	TRBV9	TRBD1	.	TRBJ2-7
CASSLIVAGTYNEQFF	TGCGCCAGCAGCCTAATCGTAGCGGGGACCTACAATGAGCAGTTCTTC	TRBV4-1	TRBD2	once	TRBJ2-1
CASSLGDRNEQFF	TGTGCCAGCAGCTTGGGGGACAGGAATGAGCAGTTCTTC	TRBV5-5	TRBD1	.	TRBJ2-1
CASTQAGGGGPQHF	TGTGCCAGTACCCAAGCTGGCGGGGGGGGGCCCCAGCATTTT	TRBV19	.	.	TRBJ1-5
CASSLQAYGANVLTF	TGTGCCAGCAGTTTACAGGCGTATGGGGCCAACGTCCTGACTTTC	TRBV2	.	.	TRBJ2-6
CSVEDGLGYTEAFF	TGCAGCGTTGAAGATGGTCTGGGCTACACTGAAGCTTTCTTT	TRBV29-1	.	.	TRBJ1-1
CASSRTSGGNNEQFF	TGCGCCAGCAGCCGAACTAGCGGGGGGAACAATGAGCAGTTCTTC	TRBV5-1	TRBD2	.	TRBJ2-1
CASAAMNTEAFF	TGTGCCAGCGCCGCGATGAACACTGAAGCTTTCTTT	TRBV13	.	.	TRBJ1-1
CASSSQTSGGRFTDTQYF	TGCGCCAGCAGTTCCCAGACTAGCGGGGGTCGATTCACAGATACGCAGTATTTT	TRBV5-1	TRBD2	.	TRBJ2-3
CASRPGTGAAKNIQYF	TGTGCCAGCAGACCCGGGACAGGGGCGGCCAAAAACATTCAGTACTTC	TRBV6-6	TRBD1	once	TRBJ2-4
CASSWLGGGIHEQYF	TGTGCCAGCAGTTGGCTCGGGGGGGGCATCCACGAGCAGTACTTC	TRBV6-5	TRBD2	.	TRBJ2-7
CASSLRAGASYEQYF	TGTGCCAGCAGCTTAAGGGCAGGGGCCTCCTACGAGCAGTACTTC	TRBV7-3	.	.	TRBJ2-7
CASSSLRVSNEQFF	TGTGCCAGCAGTAGTCTACGTGTTAGCAATGAGCAGTTCTTC	TRBV11-1	.	.	TRBJ2-1
CASSSTGTETQYF	TGTGCCAGCAGTTCCACCGGGACTGAGACCCAGTACTTC	TRBV2	.	.	TRBJ2-5
CASRDLARAYEQYF	TGCGCCAGCAGAGATCTAGCGAGGGCCTACGAGCAGTACTTC	TRBV10-2	.	.	TRBJ2-7
CASSLAFESSGNTIYF	TGTGCCAGCAGCTTAGCGTTTGAGAGCTCTGGAAACACCATATATTTT	TRBV7-6	.	.	TRBJ1-3
CASSRISAGKTEAFF	TGTGCCAGCAGCCGAATATCAGCGGGGAAGACTGAAGCTTTCTTT	TRBV28	.	few	TRBJ1-1
CASSIEAGDYNEKLFF	TGTGCCAGTAGTATTGAGGCAGGGGACTATAATGAAAAACTGTTTTTT	TRBV19	.	.	TRBJ1-4
CASSFQRLPTRKTQYF	TGTGCCAGCAGCTTTCAGAGATTACCCACTAGGAAGACCCAGTACTTC	TRBV7-8	.	few	TRBJ2-5
CASSSLVPSGGLQTQYF	TGTGCCAGCAGTTCCCTAGTGCCTAGCGGGGGGTTGCAAACGCAGTATTTT	TRBV27	TRBD2	few	TRBJ2-3
CASRSLTTGTYGYTF	TGTGCCAGTAGGTCGTTAACGACAGGGACGTATGGCTACACCTTC	TRBV19	TRBD1	.	TRBJ1-2
CASSLGTAEILYGYTF	TGCGCCAGCAGCTTGGGGACAGCCGAAATTTTATATGGCTACACCTTC	TRBV5-1	.	.	TRBJ1-2
CASRWTVQGTQYF	TGTGCCAGCAGATGGACAGTCCAGGGTACGCAGTATTTT	TRBV5-5	.	few	TRBJ2-3
CASSPGGPDNIQYF	TGCGCCAGCAGCCCAGGGGGCCCGGATAACATTCAGTACTTC	TRBV5-1	TRBD1	.	TRBJ2-4
CASSLNRDHEQYF	TGTGCCAGCAGCCTTAACAGGGACCACGAGCAGTACTTC	TRBV6-1	.	.	TRBJ2-7
CASSRLKDRQETQYF	TGTGCCAGCAGCCGACTAAAGGACAGGCAAGAGACCCAGTACTTC	TRBV14	TRBD1	.	TRBJ2-5